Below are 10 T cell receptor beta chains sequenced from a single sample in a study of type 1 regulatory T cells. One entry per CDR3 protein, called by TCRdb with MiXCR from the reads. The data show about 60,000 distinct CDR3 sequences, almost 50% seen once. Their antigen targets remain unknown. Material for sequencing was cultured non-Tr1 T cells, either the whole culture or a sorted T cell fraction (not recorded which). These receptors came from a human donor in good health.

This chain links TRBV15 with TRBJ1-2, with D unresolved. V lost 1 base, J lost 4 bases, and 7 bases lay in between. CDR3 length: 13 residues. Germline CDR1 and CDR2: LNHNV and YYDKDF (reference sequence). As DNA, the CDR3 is TGTGCCACCAGCAGAGGCCAGAGCTATGGCTACACCTTC. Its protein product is CATSRGQSYGYTF.

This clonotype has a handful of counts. The CDR3, as DNA: TGTGCCAGCAGTTACTCGGGCGGGACAGGGTTTAATTCACCCCTCCACTTT. This encodes CASSYSGGTGFNSPLHF. The chain links TRBV6-5 to TRBJ1-6, with TRBD1 matching over 9 bases. The J segment lost 6 bases and the V segment lost 0 bases, leaving 6 bases of the junction unmatched. CDR1 is MNHEY and CDR2 is SVGAGI in the germline V gene. CDR3 length equals 17 residues.

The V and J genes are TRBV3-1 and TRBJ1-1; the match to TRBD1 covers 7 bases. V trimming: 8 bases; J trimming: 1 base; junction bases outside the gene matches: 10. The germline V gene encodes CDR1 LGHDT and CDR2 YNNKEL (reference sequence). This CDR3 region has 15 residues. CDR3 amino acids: CASLASDRENTEAFF. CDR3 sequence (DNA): TGTGCCAGCCTAGCCTCCGACAGGGAGAACACTGAAGCTTTCTTT.

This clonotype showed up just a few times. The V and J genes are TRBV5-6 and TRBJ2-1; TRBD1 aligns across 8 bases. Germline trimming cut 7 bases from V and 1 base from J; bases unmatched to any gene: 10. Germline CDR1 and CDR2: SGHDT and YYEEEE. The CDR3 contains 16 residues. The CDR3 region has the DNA TGTGCCAGCGGATACTACACAGGGGGATCCTACAATGAGCAGTTCTTC. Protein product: CASGYYTGGSYNEQFF.

The CDR3 here is CASSPGGNTDTQYF. The CDR3 DNA follows: TGTGCCAGCAGCCCGGGGGGAAACACAGATACGCAGTATTTT. The chain carries TRBV5-6 and TRBJ2-3; TRBD2 aligns across 7 bases. Germline values: CDR1 SGHDT, CDR2 YYEEEE. CDR3 length: 14 amino acids. After removal of 4 bases from V and 2 bases from J, the junction contained 4 bases not matched to a gene.

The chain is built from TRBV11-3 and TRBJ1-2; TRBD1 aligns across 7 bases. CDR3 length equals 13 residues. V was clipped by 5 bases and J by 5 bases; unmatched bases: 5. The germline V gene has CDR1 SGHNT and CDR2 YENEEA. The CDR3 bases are TGTGCCAGCAGCCCCGGGACAGCTTATGGCTACACCTTC. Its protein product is CASSPGTAYGYTF.

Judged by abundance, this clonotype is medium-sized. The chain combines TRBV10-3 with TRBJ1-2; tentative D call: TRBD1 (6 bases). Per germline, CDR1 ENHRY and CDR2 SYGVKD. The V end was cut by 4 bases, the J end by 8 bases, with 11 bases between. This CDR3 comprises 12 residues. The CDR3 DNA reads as TGTGCCATCAGTGGCCAGGGGAGCGGCTACACCTTC. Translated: CAISGQGSGYTF.

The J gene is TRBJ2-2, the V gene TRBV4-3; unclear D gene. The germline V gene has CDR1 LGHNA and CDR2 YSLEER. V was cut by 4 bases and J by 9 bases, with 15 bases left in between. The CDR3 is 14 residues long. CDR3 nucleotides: TGCGCCAGCAGCCCTAAGATCGGTAGTAGGGAGCTGTTTTTT. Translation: CASSPKIGSRELFF.

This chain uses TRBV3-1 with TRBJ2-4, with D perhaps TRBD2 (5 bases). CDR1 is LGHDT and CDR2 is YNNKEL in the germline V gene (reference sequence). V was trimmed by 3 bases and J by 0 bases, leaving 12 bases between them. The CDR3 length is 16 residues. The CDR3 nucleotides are TGTGCCAGCAGCCACGGGGTCGGCCTAGCCAAAAACATTCAGTACTTC. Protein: CASSHGVGLAKNIQYF.

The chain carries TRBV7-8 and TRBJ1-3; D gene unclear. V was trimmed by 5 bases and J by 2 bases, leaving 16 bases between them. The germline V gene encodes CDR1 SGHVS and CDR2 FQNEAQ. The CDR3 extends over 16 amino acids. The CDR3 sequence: CASSRGWSGTGNTIYF. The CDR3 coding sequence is TGTGCCAGCAGCCGGGGATGGAGCGGCACTGGAAACACCATATATTTT.